The 15 T cell receptor beta chains reported below all come from one sample, sequenced in a study of OX40 agonist ivuxolimab in advanced cancers. Measured with immunoSEQ multiplex PCR; TCRdb has only the in-frame clones, and not every one. The sample has approximately 38,000 clones, 87% seen once. This material consisted of CD4+ or CD8+ T cells sorted from blood, taken in a trial of the OX40 agonist ivuxolimab. The receptor set was obtained from an adult with an advanced solid tumor such as melanoma, head and neck, liver or kidney cancer.

Regarding this clone: Within the sample, other DNA sequences also encode this same CDR3. The chain combines TRBV4-2 with TRBJ2-1, with 15 bases fitting TRBD2. There are 17 residues in the CDR3. The J segment lost 6 bases and the V segment lost 4 bases, leaving 7 bases of the junction unmatched. Germline-derived CDR1 and CDR2 are LGHNA and YNFKEQ. The CDR3 DNA is TGTGCCAGCAGCCCCGCTGGACTAGCGGGAGGGGGCAATGAGCAGTTCTTC. Protein product: CASSPAGLAGGGNEQFF.

This clone is a singleton in its sample. This rearrangement joins TRBV18 to TRBJ1-2; no reliable D call. Germline CDR1 reads KGHSH; CDR2 reads LQKENI. With 3 bases removed from V and 2 bases from J, the gap between germline ends came to 13 bases. This CDR3 has 15 residues. CDR3 amino acids: CASSPSKEENYGYTF. Here the CDR3 DNA reads TGTGCCAGCTCACCCAGCAAAGAAGAAAACTATGGCTACACCTTC. Complete variable domain (other parts from reference TRBV18 and TRBJ1-2): NAGVMQNPRHLVRRRGQEARLRCSPMKGHSHVYWYRQLPEEGLKFMVYLQKENIIDESGMPKERFSAEFPKEGPSILRIQQVVRGDSAAYFCASSPSKEENYGYTFGSGTRLTVV.

The chain recombines TRBV28 with TRBJ2-7; 7 positions match TRBD2. This CDR3 is built from 14 residues. Germline assignment: CDR1 MDHEN and CDR2 SYDVKM. J lost 1 base, V lost 5 bases, and 5 bases had no gene match. The CDR3 protein is CASSRRAGSYEQYF. The CDR3, as DNA: TGTGCCAGCAGTCGACGAGCGGGATCCTACGAGCAGTACTTC.

Regarding this clone: One junction end disagrees with the germline gene, perhaps due to a read error. This chain links TRBV7-9 with TRBJ1-3, with D hard to call. The CDR3 contains 14 residues. Germline CDR1 is SEHNR and CDR2 is FQNEAQ (reference sequence). CDR3: CASRLGSSGNTIYF. As DNA, the CDR3 is TGTGCCAGCCGCTTGGGCTCGTCTGGAAACACCATATATTTT.

CDR3 sequence (DNA): TGTGCCAGCAGCCCCGCGGGGGGGCGCCAGTACTTC. It encodes CASSPAGGRQYF. The rearrangement links TRBV11-3 to TRBJ2-5, with TRBD2 identical over 9 bases. This CDR3 comprises 12 residues. Germline CDR1 reads SGHNT; CDR2 reads YENEEA. V trimming: 5 bases; J trimming: 10 bases; junction bases outside the gene matches: 5.

The chain joins TRBV10-2 to TRBJ2-6; D may match TRBD1 or TRBD2 (6 bases each). V was clipped by 3 bases and J by 0 bases, with 9 bases between them. This CDR3 has 16 amino acids. Germline CDR1 is WSHSY and CDR2 is SAAADI. CDR3 DNA sequence: TGCGCCAGCAGTGATGGGGGGCTCTCTGGGGCCAACGTCCTGACTTTC. It encodes CASSDGGLSGANVLTF.

The CDR3 is CASSSPPGVRTYEQYF. CDR3 sequence (DNA): TGTGCCAGCAGCTCCCCCCCGGGGGTTAGGACCTACGAGCAGTACTTC. The chain is built from TRBV5-6 and TRBJ2-7, with D possibly matching TRBD2 (6 bases). Between the trimmed V and J ends, which lost 3 bases and 2 bases, there was a span of 18 bases. The CDR3 length is 16 residues. Germline V lookup: CDR1 SGHDT, CDR2 YYEEEE.

The CDR3 DNA reads TGTGCCAGCAGGCCCGGGACAGGGTTTAGGAAAGCTTTCTTT. Amino acid sequence: CASRPGTGFRKAFF. The chain couples TRBV6-5 to TRBJ1-1; 9 bases are shared with TRBD1. Unmatched junction bases numbered 11, after V lost 6 bases and J lost 9 bases. CDR1 and CDR2 (germline): MNHEY, SVGAGI. This CDR3 contains 14 residues.

V usage is TRBV2 and J usage is TRBJ2-7; TRBD2 might be the D (5 bases). V lost 0 bases, J lost 12 bases, and 15 bases lay in between. The CDR3 totals 13 residues. The germline CDR1 and CDR2 sequences are SNHLY and FYNNEI. CDR3 nucleotides: TGTGCCAGCAGTGAAGCGCTTCGGGGAGTTTGGTACTTC. Its protein is CASSEALRGVWYF. Filled out from reference TRBV2 and TRBJ2-7, the complete variable domain reads EPEVTQTPSHQVTQMGQEVILRCVPISNHLYFYWYRQILGQKVEFLVSFYNNEISEKSEIFDDQFSVERPDGSNFTLKIRSTKLEDSAMYFCASSEALRGVWYFGPGTRLTVT.

V gene TRBV13 combines with J gene TRBJ2-7, with TRBD1 matching 7 bases. The CDR3 extends over 15 amino acids. V lost 5 bases, J lost 0 bases, and 7 bases stayed unmatched. Germline V CDR1 and CDR2: PRHDT, FYEKMQ (reference sequence). This chain's CDR3 is CASSKGQSSSYEQYF. CDR3 in DNA: TGTGCCAGCAGCAAGGGACAGTCTAGCTCCTACGAGCAGTACTTC.

The chain employs TRBV15 and TRBJ1-5, with a possible D match to TRBD1 (6 bases). The CDR3 is 15 residues long. Germline CDR1 is LNHNV and CDR2 is YYDKDF (reference sequence). Trimming cost V 3 bases and J 2 bases, with 11 bases left between them. This chain's CDR3 is CATSSHRAGNQPQHF. CDR3 nucleotide sequence: TGTGCCACCAGCAGTCACAGGGCCGGCAATCAGCCCCAGCATTTT. Looking up the rest from reference TRBV15 and TRBJ1-5 gives the full variable domain: DAMVIQNPRYQVTQFGKPVTLSCSQTLNHNVMYWYQQKSSQAPKLLFHYYDKDFNNEADTPDNFQSRRPNTSFCFLDIRSPGLGDTAMYLCATSSHRAGNQPQHFGDGTRLSIL.

This clone was detected once. V and J are TRBV5-8 and TRBJ2-3; D unresolved. Trimming removed 5 bases from V and 3 bases from J, with 7 bases in between. Germline CDR1 reads SGHTS; CDR2 reads YDEGEE. The CDR3 is 12 residues long. CDR3 amino acids: CASRSDTDTQYF. The CDR3 region has the DNA TGTGCCAGCAGGTCGGATACAGATACGCAGTATTTT.

In its sample, this clone was seen a few times. V gene TRBV5-8 combines with J gene TRBJ2-5, with 8 positions matching TRBD2. Per germline, CDR1 SGHTS and CDR2 YDEGEE. V was pared by 4 bases and J by 4 bases, with 6 bases of the junction left unmatched. This CDR3 is 14 amino acids long. The CDR3 region is CASSPRGGIETQYF. The CDR3 coding sequence is TGTGCCAGCAGCCCCCGGGGGGGAATAGAGACCCAGTACTTC.

The chain carries TRBV5-6 and TRBJ2-1; 9 bases are a match to TRBD2. This CDR3 region has 15 residues. V trimming: 2 bases; J trimming: 8 bases; junction bases outside the gene matches: 8. The germline V gene has CDR1 SGHDT and CDR2 YYEEEE. CDR3 sequence reads: CASSLWGSGSDEQFF. The CDR3 nucleotides read TGTGCCAGCAGCTTATGGGGTAGCGGGAGTGATGAGCAGTTCTTC.

V and J are TRBV11-2 and TRBJ2-7; tentatively, D is TRBD2 (6 bases). Between the trimmed V and J ends, which lost 5 bases and 7 bases, there was a span of 27 bases. The CDR3 runs 17 residues. CDR1 SGHAT and CDR2 FQNNGV come from the germline V gene. CDR3 region: CASSPSPSSGWVGEQYF. DNA for the CDR3: TGTGCCAGCAGCCCGAGCCCCTCCAGCGGGTGGGTGGGGGAGCAGTACTTC.